A selection of T cell receptor beta chains follows, all from one sample in a study of blood T cells in healthy people across ages. TCRdb reprocessed the 5' RACE reads via MiXCR and lists one record per CDR3 protein. The sample lists roughly 800,000 distinct CDR3 sequences; 35% to 40% were seen once. Input material: blood. The receptors were gathered from a man younger than 30 in good health. Each CDR3 is given with its conserved first and last residue. D genes are given only for firm matches.

.	TRBV6-1	CASTQGFYEQYF
.	TRBV12-3/TRBV12-4	CASSVNSQNIQYF
.	TRBV4-1	CASSQASPYGYTF
.	TRBV6-5	CASSYANGGSYEQYF
TRBD2	TRBV6-2/TRBV6-3	CASRIGLAYEQYF
.	TRBV7-2	CASSPGGHPRNSPLHF
TRBD2	TRBV7-6	CASSTRTSGAFYEQYF
.	TRBV20-1	CSAKRDALRDGYTF
TRBD1	TRBV20-1	CSASLDRGNTIYF
TRBD2	TRBV4-1	CASSPRLTSGGQETQYF
TRBD2	TRBV7-2	CASSFLLLAGGPSEQYF
.	TRBV5-1	CASSSSRGQLGTGELFF
.	TRBV6-5	CASSYGVGREETQYF
.	TRBV30	CAWNRVNEAFF
.	TRBV7-2	CASSLGPSPGGYTF
.	TRBV30	CAWNVITAGNEQFF
.	TRBV20-1	CSPSWTGQSANGAAKNIQYF
.	TRBV29-1	CSVVAVLGGEAFF
TRBD2	TRBV6-6	CASSYSSGGDNEQFF
.	TRBV12-3/TRBV12-4	CASRITALSGYTF
.	TRBV6-2/TRBV6-3	CASSSGPSAYTF
.	TRBV12-3/TRBV12-4	CASSFGRGIPYEQYF
.	TRBV29-1	CSVEGPQGIGETQYF